The sequence of this TCR beta chain was determined in a study of blood T cell repertoires in COVID-19. Across the study: The study drew acute and convalescent COVID-19 samples from the United States, Italy and Spain. Nucleic acid was either cDNA or gDNA, and it came from T cells, B-cell-depleted T cells, or PBMCs.

In the authors' workflow: Amplification with reference gene primers provided the estimates of nucleated cell counts. This table comes from immunoSEQ multiplex PCR, and its TCRdb copy is limited to in-frame clones, with some not included. V and J calls plus clone size are reproduced from that table; the DNA served to infer D and trimming. The sample consists of roughly 61,000 clones, about 84% of them appearing once. Germline lookup yields CDR1 MNHEY and CDR2 SVGAGI. V was pared by 5 bases and J by 4 bases, with 14 bases between. This CDR3 spans 14 amino acids. This TCR was recovered from a man between 35 and 55 years old with active COVID-19. The sequenced sample was peripheral blood. The chain recombines TRBV6-5 with TRBJ1-1; D ambiguous. DNA of the CDR3: TGTGCCAGCAGTCCCGGTGGGGAGCCCACTGAAGCTTTCTTT. Encoded protein: CASSPGGEPTEAFF.